Shown below are 14 T cell receptor beta chains from a single sample sequenced in a study of PD-1 blockade in classical Hodgkin lymphoma. TCRdb's copy holds only in-frame clones and misses some; the assay was immunoSEQ multiplex PCR. The repertoire holds more than 140,000 clones, less than 80% seen once, with roughly a tenth in the top ten. All patients experienced relapse after autologous stem cell transplantation, and brentuximab vedotin exposure was variable. The sequences come from peripheral blood mononuclear cells (PBMCs), collected before the second cycle of nivolumab. The receptor source for this set is a human donor with classical Hodgkin lymphoma.

This clone has a handful of counts. V gene TRBV6-6 combines with J gene TRBJ2-7, with a possible D match to TRBD2 (5 bases). The ends were cut back, 2 bases at V and 4 bases at J, with 12 bases in the middle. CDR3 length: 14 amino acids. Germline CDR1 is MNHNY and CDR2 is SVGAGI (reference sequence). The CDR3 DNA sequence: TGTGCCAGCAGTTACGAGGGTTGGAGTTACGAGCAGTACTTC. Residues: CASSYEGWSYEQYF.

The gene calls are TRBV7-9 and TRBJ2-2; TRBD1 might be the D (6 bases). V lost 8 bases, J lost 4 bases, and 20 bases lay in between. The CDR3 has 16 amino acids. From germline, CDR1 is SEHNR and CDR2 FQNEAQ (reference sequence). CDR3 DNA: TGTGCCAGCTCCTGGGCAGGGGCCCACGGCACCGGGGAGCTGTTTTTT. It yields the protein CASSWAGAHGTGELFF. Full variable domain (remainder filled in from reference TRBV7-9 and TRBJ2-2): DTGVSQNPRHKITKRGQNVTFRCDPISEHNRLYWYRQTLGQGPEFLTYFQNEAQLEKSRLLSDRFSAERPKGSFSTLEIQRTEQGDSAMYLCASSWAGAHGTGELFFGEGSRLTVL.

This chain links TRBV29-1 with TRBJ1-1; D not certain. Germline assignment: CDR1 SQVTM and CDR2 ANQGSEA. V lost 0 bases to trimming and J lost 5 bases, with 13 bases between them. There are 14 residues in the CDR3. In DNA form, the CDR3 reads TGCAGCGTTGAAGAGACGGCATTAGGGACTGAAGCTTTCTTT. As protein: CSVEETALGTEAFF.

This chain uses TRBV2 with TRBJ1-2; TRBD1 matches at 10 bases. V trimming: 1 base; J trimming: 7 bases; junction bases outside the gene matches: 9. Germline-derived CDR1 and CDR2 are SNHLY and FYNNEI. The CDR3 is 16 amino acids. CDR3 DNA: TGTGCCAGCAGTGAAGTTCCGCCGGGACAGGGGCCTGGCTACACCTTC. Protein product: CASSEVPPGQGPGYTF.

This clone was picked up one time. The chain recombines TRBV6-1 with TRBJ1-3; D is undetermined. CDR1 and CDR2 (germline): MNHNS, SASEGT. V shed 4 bases and J shed 2 bases, with 9 bases lying between them. The CDR3 is made up of 14 amino acids. CDR3 region: CASSVHMPGNTIYF. CDR3 nucleotides: TGTGCCAGCAGTGTCCATATGCCTGGAAACACCATATATTTT.

DNA for the CDR3: TGTGCCAGCAGCTTACGTCGCACAGATACGCAGTATTTT. Its translation: CASSLRRTDTQYF. The V and J genes are TRBV7-9 and TRBJ2-3; no reliable D call. The CDR3 covers 13 residues. Trimming left V 2 bases short and J 1 base short, with 4 bases between. Germline assignment: CDR1 SEHNR and CDR2 FQNEAQ (reference sequence).

The chain carries TRBV5-4 and TRBJ1-2; the D gene is possibly TRBD1 (5 bases). The CDR3 runs to 15 residues. Trimming cost V 5 bases and J 8 bases, with 22 bases left between them. Germline CDR1 is SGHNT and CDR2 is YYREEE (reference sequence). CDR3 region: CASRPTPPGKSGYTF. Written as DNA, the CDR3 is TGTGCCAGCAGACCAACCCCCCCAGGGAAGAGCGGCTACACCTTC.

This chain connects TRBV6-5 to TRBJ1-1; a weak D match, TRBD1 (6 bases). The CDR3 contains 13 residues. Germline values: CDR1 MNHEY, CDR2 SVGAGI. V was pared by 9 bases and J by 0 bases, with 11 bases between. The CDR3 is CASLRGMNTEAFF. In DNA form, the CDR3 reads TGTGCCAGTCTAAGGGGGATGAACACTGAAGCTTTCTTT.

The chain recombines TRBV6-5 with TRBJ1-4; the match to TRBD1 covers 7 bases. Trimming removed 5 bases from V and 8 bases from J; junction bases left unmatched: 8. CDR1 and CDR2 from the germline V gene are MNHEY and SVGAGI. The CDR3 loop spans 14 amino acids. The CDR3 DNA reads as TGTGCCAGCAGTATCGCAGGGGGGGGAGAAAAACTGTTTTTT. Its translation: CASSIAGGGEKLFF.

This clone was observed once. A read error is likely, as this CDR3 ends without the conserved phenylalanine or tryptophan. The chain recombines TRBV5-1 with TRBJ1-1; D gene ambiguous. V lost 0 bases and J lost 0, with 3 bases in between. The CDR3 runs to 13 residues. Germline V gene data show CDR1 as SGHRS and CDR2 as YFSETQ. CDR3 in DNA: TGCGCCAGCAGCTTGGTGGTGAACACTGAAGCTTTCCTT. As protein: CASSLVVNTEAFL.

The rearrangement links TRBV18 to TRBJ1-3; maybe TRBD1 (5 bases). Germline loops: CDR1 KGHSH, CDR2 LQKENI. The germline V and J ends were trimmed by 5 bases and 2 bases, with 10 bases remaining between them. This CDR3 contains 14 residues. CDR3 in amino acids: CASSADSTGNTIYF. The CDR3 nucleotides read TGTGCCAGCTCAGCCGACAGCACTGGAAACACCATATATTTT.

In this sample, this clone turned up once. The chain couples TRBV19 to TRBJ1-5; perhaps TRBD1 as D (6 bases). This CDR3 region has 15 residues. With 6 bases removed from V and 0 bases from J, the gap between germline ends came to 12 bases. CDR1 is LNHDA and CDR2 is SQIVND in the germline V gene (reference sequence). The CDR3 protein is CASRLQGYSNQPQHF. The DNA for the CDR3 is TGTGCCAGTAGGCTACAGGGCTATAGCAATCAGCCCCAGCATTTT.

The CDR3 DNA sequence: TGTGCCAGCAGCTTAGCCCCCGGACAGAACACTGAAGCTTTCTTT. Translation gives CASSLAPGQNTEAFF. The chain links TRBV11-2 to TRBJ1-1, with a tentative D call TRBD1 (5 bases). Germline values: CDR1 SGHAT, CDR2 FQNNGV. This CDR3 comprises 15 residues. Trimming removed 1 base from V and 1 base from J, with 10 bases in between.

The V and J genes are TRBV9 and TRBJ1-2, with a tentative D call TRBD1 (6 bases). With 3 bases removed from V and 11 bases from J, the gap between germline ends came to 26 bases. The germline CDR1 and CDR2 sequences are SGDLS and YYNGEE. CDR3 length equals 16 residues. CDR3 residues: CASSAEGVPPSKPYTF. The CDR3 DNA reads as TGTGCCAGCAGCGCCGAGGGGGTTCCACCTTCTAAGCCGTACACCTTC.